This T cell receptor (beta chain) was recovered during a study of beta chain features in type 1 diabetes. Notes on the study in general: Moderate yet significant TCRB CDR3 shortening was seen in Type 1 diabetes patients in all four CD4+ subsets. Within patients, naive, central memory and Treg TCRB repertoires seemed more similar than within healthy donors.

Expressed TCRB transcripts were sequenced after all isolated RNA was converted to cDNA. TCRdb's copy holds only in-frame clones and misses some; the assay was immunoSEQ multiplex PCR. The table has 100,000 to 150,000 clones, 17% seen once. A word on this clone: The antigen remains undetermined.

The clonotype comes from a man younger than 35 with type 1 diabetes. The specimen was central memory CD4+ T cells from blood.

This chain's CDR3 is CASSMDRGQPQHF. As DNA, the CDR3 is TGTGCCAGTAGTATGGACAGGGGCCAGCCCCAGCATTTT. This chain uses TRBV19 with TRBJ1-5, with 9 bases identical to TRBD1. This CDR3 spans 13 amino acids. Germline-derived CDR1 and CDR2 are LNHDA and SQIVND (reference sequence). V was pared by 3 bases and J by 7 bases, with 1 base of the junction left unmatched.